Only one count was recorded for the clone carrying this T cell receptor (beta chain). Antigen specificity is unknown. Recent acute infections and vaccinations were absent in the healthy HIV-negative adult donors. This specimen comes from a study of shared clonotypes between healthy human individuals. Method: immunoSEQ multiplex PCR; TCRdb's copy keeps in-frame clones and lacks some. This table has 1,500,000 or so clones, just under 99% appearing once. This CDR3 is 14 amino acids long. V was clipped by 1 base and J by 14 bases; unmatched bases: 9. The germline V gene encodes CDR1 SEHNR and CDR2 FQNEAQ (reference sequence). Study-level points and caveats: Rarefaction demonstrated incomplete sorted-subset sequencing despite large depth.

This TCR derives from a man under 40 in good health. This chain uses TRBV7-9 with TRBJ2-3, with 10 nucleotides matching TRBD2. Source material: naive CD4+ T cells sorted from blood. The sample's subset: CD45RA+ positively selected. The CDR3 is CASSLVSSGGSPYF. DNA of the CDR3: TGTGCCAGCAGCTTAGTTTCTAGCGGGGGTTCTCCGTATTTT.